This T cell receptor (beta chain) was identified during a study of shared clonotypes between healthy human individuals. As for the study in general: Aged between 18 and 49, the donors were a couple of women and a few men.

CD45RO-negative, CCR7-positively selected cells formed the naive CD8 fraction, excluding terminally differentiated effector memory CD45RA+ cells. Profiling relied on immunoSEQ multiplex PCR, and the TCRdb table lists in-frame clones only, not all of them. The profile shows hundreds of thousands of clones, roughly 96% of them singletons. Overall study findings and caveats: The study found lower generation probabilities in non-shared clonotypes than in those shared by all four donors.

There are 15 residues in the CDR3. CDR1 is SGHVS, CDR2 FNYEAQ, per germline. Between the trimmed V and J ends, which lost 1 base and 0 bases, there was a span of 10 bases. A word on this clone: The antigen remains undetermined.

Sample: naive CD8+ T cells sorted from blood. The receptor was derived from a young man in good health. This rearrangement joins TRBV7-6 to TRBJ2-7; no reliable D call. The CDR3 DNA reads TGTGCCAGCAGCTTAGGGGGTTCGGACTCCTACGAGCAGTACTTC. Translating it yields CASSLGGSDSYEQYF.